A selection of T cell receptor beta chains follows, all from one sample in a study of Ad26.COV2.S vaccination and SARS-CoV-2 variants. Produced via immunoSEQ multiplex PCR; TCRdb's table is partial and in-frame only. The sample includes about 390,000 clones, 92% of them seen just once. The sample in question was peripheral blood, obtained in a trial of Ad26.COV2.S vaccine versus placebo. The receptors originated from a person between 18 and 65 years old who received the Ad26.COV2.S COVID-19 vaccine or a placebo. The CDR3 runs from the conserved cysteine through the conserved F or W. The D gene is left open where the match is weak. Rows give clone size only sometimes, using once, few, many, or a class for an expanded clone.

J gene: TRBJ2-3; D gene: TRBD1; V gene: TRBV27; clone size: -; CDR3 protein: CASSLQGAGTDTQYF
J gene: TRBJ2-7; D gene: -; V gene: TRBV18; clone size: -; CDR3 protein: CASSPTTNYEQYF
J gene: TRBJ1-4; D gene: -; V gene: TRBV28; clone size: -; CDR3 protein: CASSFRYRGEKLFF
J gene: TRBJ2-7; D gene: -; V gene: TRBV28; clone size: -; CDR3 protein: CASSSRPSAWDF
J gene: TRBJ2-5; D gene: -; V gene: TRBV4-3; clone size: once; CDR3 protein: CASSQGQADWETQYF
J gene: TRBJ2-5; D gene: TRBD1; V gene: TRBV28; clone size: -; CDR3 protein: CASSGQGETQYF
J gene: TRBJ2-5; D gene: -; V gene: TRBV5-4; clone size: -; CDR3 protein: CASSFGGGQETQYF
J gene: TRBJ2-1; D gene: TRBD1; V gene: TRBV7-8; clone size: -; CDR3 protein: CASSLTRQGFDEQFF
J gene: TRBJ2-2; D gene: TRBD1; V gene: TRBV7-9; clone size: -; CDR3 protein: CASSLGTGDTGELFF
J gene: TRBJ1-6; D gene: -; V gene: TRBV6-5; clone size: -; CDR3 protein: CASSYSHNSPLHF
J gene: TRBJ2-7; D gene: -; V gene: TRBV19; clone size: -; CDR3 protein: CASSQPTLGSYEQYF